The 13 T cell receptor beta chains in this list originate from one sample, sequenced in a study of beta chain features in type 1 diabetes. Sequencing targeted expressed TCRB transcripts, as all isolated RNA had been reverse transcribed. Assay used: immunoSEQ multiplex PCR; TCRdb lists only in-frame clones, some missing. Of 250,000 to 300,000 clones in the sample, roughly 13% were seen once. These receptors' targets are unknown. General observations from the study: Type 1 diabetes patients had TCRB CDR3s that were shorter (moderately but significantly so) in all four CD4+ subsets.

The specimen was naive CD4+ T cells from blood. The receptors stem from a man aged 25-45 years with type 1 diabetes.

As to this clone: Distinct nucleotide sequences in the sample also encode this CDR3. The V call is TRBV5-1, the J call TRBJ2-5, with TRBD2 matching 12 bases. Trimming removed 3 bases from V and 5 bases from J; junction bases left unmatched: 2. Germline loops: CDR1 SGHRS, CDR2 YFSETQ. This CDR3 region has 14 residues. CDR3 loop: CASSSGTSGETQYF. In nucleotides, the CDR3 is TGCGCCAGCAGCTCCGGGACTAGCGGGGAGACCCAGTACTTC.

This clone was counted only a few times. The chain carries TRBV7-3 and TRBJ2-5, with D perhaps matching TRBD1 (5 bases). The germline gives CDR1 SGHTA, CDR2 FQGTGA. This CDR3 is built from 14 residues. V was pared by 5 bases and J by 2 bases, with 12 bases between. This CDR3 reads CASSQTGLQETQYF. The CDR3 DNA sequence: TGTGCCAGCAGCCAAACAGGTCTTCAAGAGACCCAGTACTTC.

The chain joins TRBV5-4 to TRBJ1-2; no clear D. Trimming shortened V by 1 base and J by 2 bases, and 9 bases separated the two germline ends. Germline values: CDR1 SGHNT, CDR2 YYREEE (reference sequence). The CDR3 extends over 14 amino acids. The CDR3 protein is CASSLIVQNYGYTF. As DNA, the CDR3 is TGTGCCAGCAGCTTGATCGTACAGAACTATGGCTACACCTTC.

This clone was observed a handful of times. This rearrangement joins TRBV30 to TRBJ1-2; no clear D. Germline V gives CDR1 GTSNPN, CDR2 SVGIG (reference sequence). Trimming took 4 bases from V and 6 from J, leaving 12 bases between them. The CDR3 loop spans 12 amino acids. The CDR3 nucleotides read TGTGCCTGGACTACGGGTCTTAATGGCTACACCTTC. Amino acids: CAWTTGLNGYTF. Supplemented by reference TRBV30 and TRBJ1-2, the full variable domain reads SQTIHQWPATLVQPVGSPLSLECTVEGTSNPNLYWYRQAAGRGLQLLFYSVGIGQISSEVPQNLSASRPQDRQFILSSKKLLLSDSGFYLCAWTTGLNGYTFGSGTRLTVV.

In DNA form, the CDR3 reads TGTGCCAGCAGCAAGGGACAAAACAATGAGCAGTTCTTC. This sequence encodes CASSKGQNNEQFF. This chain uses TRBV7-3 with TRBJ2-1, with a possible D match to TRBD1 (6 bases). This CDR3 is 13 amino acids long. Trimming left V 5 bases short and J 5 bases short, with 10 bases between. Per the germline V gene, CDR1 is SGHTA and CDR2 is FQGTGA.

Notes on this clone: Additional DNA sequences in this sample encode the identical CDR3. CDR3 sequence reads: CAISESGTAYEQYF. In DNA, the CDR3 is TGTGCCATCAGTGAGTCTGGGACAGCCTACGAGCAGTACTTC. This chain joins TRBV10-3 and TRBJ2-7, with 7 positions matching TRBD1. The CDR3 is 14 residues long. Germline CDR1 and CDR2: ENHRY and SYGVKD. V lost 0 bases, J lost 2 bases, and 1 base stayed unmatched.

This clone has just a few counts. The chain links TRBV9 to TRBJ1-1; 9 bases fit TRBD1. Unmatched junction bases numbered 6, after V lost 3 bases and J lost 6 bases. Germline V gene sequence: CDR1 SGDLS, CDR2 YYNGEE. This CDR3 is 14 amino acids long. In DNA form, the CDR3 reads TGTGCCAGCAGCGAGACAGGGGGGAATTCTGAAGCTTTCTTT. It codes for CASSETGGNSEAFF.

The V call is TRBV11-2, the J call TRBJ2-5; 8 bases are shared with TRBD1. The length of the CDR3 is 14 residues. Per germline, CDR1 SGHAT and CDR2 FQNNGV. The trim removed 4 bases at V and 4 bases at J, leaving 5 bases unmatched. The CDR3 spells CASSYGQGAETQYF. The DNA of the CDR3 is TGTGCCAGCAGCTATGGACAGGGCGCAGAGACCCAGTACTTC.

This clone occurred a few times. This chain joins TRBV5-1 and TRBJ2-5, with D perhaps TRBD2 (6 bases). This CDR3 comprises 15 residues. V lost 2 bases and J lost 1, with 12 bases in between. Germline-derived CDR1 and CDR2 are SGHRS and YFSETQ. CDR3 sequence (DNA): TGCGCCAGCAGCTTCGGGAACGGGGGCCAAGAGACCCAGTACTTC. Translated: CASSFGNGGQETQYF.

A few counts support this clone. Written as DNA, the CDR3 is TGTGCCATCAGTGAAAGGCTAGCGGGAATCACCGGGGAGCTGTTTTTT. Amino acids: CAISERLAGITGELFF. The rearrangement uses TRBV10-3 and TRBJ2-2; TRBD2 matches 9 bases. The CDR3 has 16 residues. With V trimmed by 3 bases and J by 4 bases, 6 bases remained unmatched. Per the germline V gene, CDR1 is ENHRY and CDR2 is SYGVKD.

The rearrangement joins TRBV5-6 to TRBJ1-1; D remains ambiguous. This CDR3 is 11 amino acids long. V dropped 3 bases and J dropped 10 bases, with 10 bases sitting between them. CDR1 SGHDT and CDR2 YYEEEE come from the germline V gene. CDR3 in DNA: TGTGCCAGCAGCTCAGGATTCGGAGCTTTCTTT. Translating gives CASSSGFGAFF.

The rearrangement joins TRBV5-1 to TRBJ2-7; 10 bases fit TRBD2. CDR3 length equals 14 residues. The J segment lost 5 bases and the V segment lost 6 bases, leaving 8 bases of the junction unmatched. Germline V gene sequence: CDR1 SGHRS, CDR2 YFSETQ. CDR3: CASTVGLAQDEQYF. The CDR3 nucleotides are TGCGCCAGCACAGTGGGACTAGCGCAGGACGAGCAGTACTTC.

This chain links TRBV5-1 with TRBJ2-1; D unclear. The CDR3 totals 15 residues. Germline V gives CDR1 SGHRS, CDR2 YFSETQ. The V gene lost 4 bases and the J gene lost 5 bases, with 16 bases spanning the gap. CDR3 loop: CASSPHFQPHNEQFF. The CDR3 DNA sequence: TGCGCCAGCAGCCCCCACTTCCAACCCCACAATGAGCAGTTCTTC.